The 10 T cell receptor beta chains reported below all come from one sample, sequenced in a study of T cells after yellow fever vaccination. TCRdb reprocessed the 5' RACE reads with MiXCR, giving one entry per CDR3 protein. The table records 300,000 to 400,000 distinct CDR3 sequences, roughly 8% of them present only once. Material: PBMCs, obtained roughly 45 days after the first yellow fever vaccination. Receptors were obtained from a man between 18 and 29 years old who received the YFV17D yellow fever vaccine.

A few counts support this clonotype. The chain's CDR3 is CASSQDAYLGGEQFF. The CDR3, as DNA: TGCGCCAGCAGCCAAGATGCATACCTCGGGGGTGAGCAGTTCTTC. The chain combines TRBV4-3 with TRBJ2-1; tentatively, D is TRBD2 (6 bases). Trimming pared 0 bases from V and 9 bases from J, leaving 15 bases between. The CDR3 extends over 15 amino acids. Germline CDR1 LGHNA, CDR2 YSLEER.

This clonotype occurred a few times. This chain joins TRBV25-1 and TRBJ2-7, with D possibly TRBD2 on 6 matching bases. CDR3 size: 14 residues. The germline V and J ends were trimmed by 1 base and 4 bases, with 11 bases remaining between them. The germline gives CDR1 MGHDK, CDR2 SYGVNS. This CDR3 is CASSESGGKYEQYF. Written as DNA, the CDR3 is TGTGCCAGCAGTGAATCCGGGGGAAAGTACGAGCAGTACTTC.

In this sample, this clonotype turned up a few times. The chain joins TRBV5-4 to TRBJ2-7, with 7 bases fitting TRBD1. Germline trimming cut 5 bases from V and 5 bases from J; bases unmatched to any gene: 13. Germline-derived CDR1 and CDR2 are SGHNT and YYREEE (reference sequence). The CDR3 consists of 15 residues. In DNA form, the CDR3 reads TGTGCCAGCAGGCCTTCCGGGACAGCCTCTAACGAGCAGTACTTC. Translated: CASRPSGTASNEQYF.

The chain combines TRBV11-2 with TRBJ1-1, with a possible D match to TRBD1 (5 bases). This CDR3 contains 13 residues. Germline CDR1 reads SGHAT; CDR2 reads FQNNGV. V lost 5 bases and J 5 bases, leaving 12 bases between the germline ends. The DNA of the CDR3 is TGTGCCAGCAGCCCGCAGGGCGTTACTGAAGCTTTCTTT. Its protein is CASSPQGVTEAFF.

V and J are TRBV4-1 and TRBJ1-5; a weak D match, TRBD1 (6 bases). The V and J ends lost 0 bases and 1 base respectively, with 10 bases between them. Looked up from germline, CDR1 is MGHRA and CDR2 is YSYEKL. This CDR3 region has 16 residues. CDR3 protein: CASSQEGGASNQPQHF. The CDR3 DNA is TGCGCCAGCAGCCAAGAGGGGGGGGCGAGCAATCAGCCCCAGCATTTT.

This clonotype was found a few times. The rearrangement uses TRBV5-1 and TRBJ2-1, with a tentative D call TRBD1 (6 bases). The V and J ends lost 3 bases and 5 bases respectively, with 18 bases between them. Germline CDR1 and CDR2: SGHRS and YFSETQ. CDR3 length: 16 residues. The CDR3 DNA reads TGCGCCAGCAGCTCCCTGACAGGATCCTCAAACAATGAGCAGTTCTTC. It yields the protein CASSSLTGSSNNEQFF.

In its sample, this clonotype was seen a few times. The chain uses TRBV12-3 or TRBV12-4 and TRBJ2-5; the match to TRBD2 covers 8 bases. The CDR3 has 13 residues. V lost 6 bases, J lost 3 bases, and 3 bases stayed unmatched. The CDR3 sequence: CASSRRGEETQYF. Here the CDR3 DNA reads TGTGCCAGCAGCCGGCGGGGGGAAGAGACCCAGTACTTC.

This clonotype was found a few times. The chain has TRBV21-1 and TRBJ2-2. TRBV21-1 is a pseudogene. The CDR3 spans 13 residues. Written as DNA, the CDR3 is TGTGCCAGCAGCCGAAAGCCGGGGGGGGAGCTGTTTTTT. The encoded protein is CASSRKPGGELFF.

The chain combines TRBV6-5 with TRBJ1-2; D not certain. CDR3 length equals 14 residues. V was clipped by 1 base and J by 3 bases, with 9 bases between them. Per germline, CDR1 MNHEY and CDR2 SVGAGI. The CDR3 bases are TGTGCCAGCAGTTACTTAGGGCAGTACTATGGCTACACCTTC. Amino acids: CASSYLGQYYGYTF.

V is TRBV20-1 and J is TRBJ2-3, with 9 bases identical to TRBD1. The CDR3 has 15 residues. Losses at the gene ends were 2 bases for V and 4 bases for J; bases not matched to a gene: 7. The germline CDR1 and CDR2 sequences are DFQATT and SNEGSKA (reference sequence). CDR3 loop: CSARSVTGGSDTQYF. The CDR3 DNA sequence: TGCAGTGCTAGATCCGTTACAGGGGGCTCAGATACGCAGTATTTT.